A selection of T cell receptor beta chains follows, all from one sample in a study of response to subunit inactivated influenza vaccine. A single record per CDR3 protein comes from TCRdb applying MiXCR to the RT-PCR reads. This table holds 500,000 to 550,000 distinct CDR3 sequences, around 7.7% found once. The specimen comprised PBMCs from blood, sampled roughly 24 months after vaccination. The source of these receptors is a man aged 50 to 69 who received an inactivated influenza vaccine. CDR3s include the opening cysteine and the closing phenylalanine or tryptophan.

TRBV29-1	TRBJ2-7	CSVEGATGAYEQYF
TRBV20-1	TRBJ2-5	CSGAGLLQETQYF
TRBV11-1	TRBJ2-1	CASSARWEEQFF
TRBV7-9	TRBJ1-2	CASSQTDPSF
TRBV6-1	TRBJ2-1	CASRHVLAGASYNEQFF
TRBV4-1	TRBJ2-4	CVSSPTPGQKNIQYF
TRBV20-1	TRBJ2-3	CSASLLAATTDTQYF
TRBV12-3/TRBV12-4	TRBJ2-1	CASSSPREGRDEQFF
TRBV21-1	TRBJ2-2	CASSEWEEGTSGRANTGELFF
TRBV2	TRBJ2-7	CASRAGQTTSYEQYF
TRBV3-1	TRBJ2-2	CASSQDLFLWTANTGELFF
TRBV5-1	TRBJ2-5	CASSFLPGLKVETQYF
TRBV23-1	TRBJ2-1	CASSHPGGWQFF
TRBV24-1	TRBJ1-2	CATSDFRGARGYTF
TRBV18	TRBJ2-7	CASSPRSTYEQYF
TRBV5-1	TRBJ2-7	CASSPLAGGREQYF
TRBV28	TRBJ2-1	CASSLRGAGVSYNEQFF
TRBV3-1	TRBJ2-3	CASSHRQGSSDTQYF
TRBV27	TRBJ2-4	CASPRGGLAKNIQYF
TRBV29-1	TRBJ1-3	CSVEEWTGVGNTTYF
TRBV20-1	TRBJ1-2	CSADDRGQDYGYTF
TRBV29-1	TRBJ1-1	CSATNTEAFF
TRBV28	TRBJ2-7	CASSSSLGRESYEQYF
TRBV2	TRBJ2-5	CASSETDRVLLTQYF
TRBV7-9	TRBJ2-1	CASREGQKNEQFF
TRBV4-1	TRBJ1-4	CASSQDGFGGVGKLFF
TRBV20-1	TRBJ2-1	CSARVLVYYNEQFF
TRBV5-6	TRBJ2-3	CASSLGRYPADTQYF
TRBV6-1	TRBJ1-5	CASSASRYGNQPQHF
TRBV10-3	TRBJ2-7	CAISGRDEQYF
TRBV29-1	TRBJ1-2	CSVDLPMTANYGYTF
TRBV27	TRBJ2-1	CASSLSRQHNEQFF
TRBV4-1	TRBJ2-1	CASSQERNNEQFF
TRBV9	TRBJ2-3	CASSLAAGADTQYF
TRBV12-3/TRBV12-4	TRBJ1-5	CASSFNRYQPQHF
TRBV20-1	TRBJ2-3	CSANVLVTDTQYF
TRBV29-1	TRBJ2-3	CSVTPASGVADTQYF
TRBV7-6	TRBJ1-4	CASSPLGQGEEKLFF
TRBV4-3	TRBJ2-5	CASSQDVGRQETQYF
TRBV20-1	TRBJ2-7	CSARTAQGGDYEQYF
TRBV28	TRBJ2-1	CASSLLAGGPHNEQFF
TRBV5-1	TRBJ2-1	CASTREAGVHNEQFF
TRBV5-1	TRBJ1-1	CASSSSWGMNTEAFF
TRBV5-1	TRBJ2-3	CASSLEQGFHVRGTDTQYF
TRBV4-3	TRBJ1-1	CASSLARWTEAFF
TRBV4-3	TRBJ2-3	CASSQGLGGPDTQYF
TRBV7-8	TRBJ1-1	CASSKHPNGREATEAFF
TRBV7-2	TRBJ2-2	CASSPQGKLFF
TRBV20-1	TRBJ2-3	CSAYLTSGGSTDTQYF
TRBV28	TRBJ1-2	CASSFKGTYGYTF
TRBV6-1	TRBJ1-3	CASREQSFGSGNTIYF
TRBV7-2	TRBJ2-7	CASSLVGLVASYEQYF
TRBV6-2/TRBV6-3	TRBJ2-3	CASSRYSGSSDTQYF
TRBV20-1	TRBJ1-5	CSATGTGTYQPQHF
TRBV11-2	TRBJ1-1	CASSPAGTGCFF